This T cell receptor (beta chain) emerged from a study of blood T cell repertoires in COVID-19. Study overall: T cells, B-cell-depleted T cells, or PBMCs provided the cDNA or gDNA that served as material.

Between the trimmed V and J ends, which lost 2 bases and 1 base, there was a span of 8 bases. CDR1 is SGHKS, CDR2 YYEKEE, per germline (reference sequence). This CDR3 spans 14 amino acids. Under the authors' procedure: Researchers report that nucleated cell counts were estimated from reference gene primer amplification. TCRdb's copy holds only in-frame clones and misses some; the assay was immunoSEQ multiplex PCR. The DNA gave D and trimming, while V, J and clone size come from that table. The repertoire holds approximately 180,000 clones, with about 90% as singletons. The receptor comes from a man aged 40-49 years with active or convalescent COVID-19. Material: peripheral blood. The rearrangement joins TRBV5-5 to TRBJ2-3, with D hard to call. The CDR3 DNA sequence: TGTGCCAGCAGCTTACAAGTTGGCACAGATACGCAGTATTTT. The encoded protein is CASSLQVGTDTQYF.